Listed below are T cell receptor beta chains from one sample, sequenced in a study of T cell responses to AZD1222 COVID-19 vaccine. TCRdb's table, derived via immunoSEQ multiplex PCR, lists solely in-frame clones and lacks some. The table lists more than 150,000 clones, 90% to 95% of them singletons. The material was peripheral blood, obtained 28 days after the second AZD1222 dose. Receptors originate from an adult who received the AZD1222 COVID-19 vaccine. CDR3s include the opening cysteine and the closing phenylalanine or tryptophan. The D gene is left open where the match is weak. The size of a clone is reported for some rows only, either as once, few or many, or as a class for expanded clones.

clone size,D gene,V gene,J gene,CDR3 DNA,CDR3 protein
NA,NA,TRBV11-2,TRBJ1-3,TGTGCCAGCAGTTTAGGGGGAGTGCCTGGAAACACCATATATTTT,CASSLGGVPGNTIYF
NA,TRBD1,TRBV4-2,TRBJ1-2,TGTGCCAGCAGCCCCCGTGGGACAGGCTATGGCTACACCTTC,CASSPRGTGYGYTF
NA,NA,TRBV2,TRBJ1-5,TGTGCCAGCAGTGAGGTCTTACCAAAGCCCCAGCATTTT,CASSEVLPKPQHF
NA,NA,TRBV13,TRBJ2-5,TGTGCCAGCAGCTATAGCGCCCCGAGGGAGACCCAGTACTTC,CASSYSAPRETQYF
NA,NA,TRBV9,TRBJ2-7,TGTGCCAGCAGCGCCGACTCAGGCTACGAGCAGTACTTC,CASSADSGYEQYF
NA,NA,TRBV11-2,TRBJ2-7,TGTGCCAGCAGCTTCTACATTCCTCCCTACGAGCAGTACTTC,CASSFYIPPYEQYF
NA,NA,TRBV4-3,TRBJ1-3,TGCGCCAGCAGCCAAGATAGGCAGGAGAGCTCTGGAAACACCATATATTTT,CASSQDRQESSGNTIYF
NA,NA,TRBV19,TRBJ1-1,TGTGCCAGTAGTATCCAGGTACAGTCTTACACTGAAGCTTTCTTT,CASSIQVQSYTEAFF
NA,TRBD1,TRBV20-1,TRBJ1-1,TGCAGTGCGAGTCCCGGGACAGGAAGAACTGAAGCTTTCTTT,CSASPGTGRTEAFF
NA,TRBD1,TRBV5-3,TRBJ1-2,TGTGCCAGAAGCTCGACGAGGACAGGGACCAATGGCTACACCTTC,CARSSTRTGTNGYTF
NA,TRBD2,TRBV4-1,TRBJ2-7,TGCGCCAGCAGCCACCCCAGGACTAGCGCGTCCTACGAGCAGTACTTC,CASSHPRTSASYEQYF
NA,NA,TRBV4-3,TRBJ1-2,TGCGCCAGCAGCCAAGTGGGGGGCTCGTTGGATGGCTACACCTTC,CASSQVGGSLDGYTF
NA,NA,TRBV29-1,TRBJ1-5,TGCAGCGCCCGCGACAAAACTGATCAGCCCCAGCATTTT,CSARDKTDQPQHF
few,NA,TRBV3-1/TRBV3-2,TRBJ1-3,TGTGCCAGCAGCCGGGGATTGTTGGACTCTGGAAACACCATATATTTT,CASSRGLLDSGNTIYF